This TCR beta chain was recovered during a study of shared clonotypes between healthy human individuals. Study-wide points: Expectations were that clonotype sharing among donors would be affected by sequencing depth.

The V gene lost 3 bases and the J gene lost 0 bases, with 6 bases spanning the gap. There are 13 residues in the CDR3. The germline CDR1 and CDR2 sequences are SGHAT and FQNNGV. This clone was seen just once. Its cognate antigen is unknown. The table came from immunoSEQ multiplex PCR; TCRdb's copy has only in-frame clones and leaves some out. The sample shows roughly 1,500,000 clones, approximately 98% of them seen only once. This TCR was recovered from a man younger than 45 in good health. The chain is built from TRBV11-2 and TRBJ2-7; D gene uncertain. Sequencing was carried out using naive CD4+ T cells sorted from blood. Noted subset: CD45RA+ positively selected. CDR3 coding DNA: TGTGCCAGCAGCTTCTCCGACTCCTACGAGCAGTACTTC. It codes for CASSFSDSYEQYF.